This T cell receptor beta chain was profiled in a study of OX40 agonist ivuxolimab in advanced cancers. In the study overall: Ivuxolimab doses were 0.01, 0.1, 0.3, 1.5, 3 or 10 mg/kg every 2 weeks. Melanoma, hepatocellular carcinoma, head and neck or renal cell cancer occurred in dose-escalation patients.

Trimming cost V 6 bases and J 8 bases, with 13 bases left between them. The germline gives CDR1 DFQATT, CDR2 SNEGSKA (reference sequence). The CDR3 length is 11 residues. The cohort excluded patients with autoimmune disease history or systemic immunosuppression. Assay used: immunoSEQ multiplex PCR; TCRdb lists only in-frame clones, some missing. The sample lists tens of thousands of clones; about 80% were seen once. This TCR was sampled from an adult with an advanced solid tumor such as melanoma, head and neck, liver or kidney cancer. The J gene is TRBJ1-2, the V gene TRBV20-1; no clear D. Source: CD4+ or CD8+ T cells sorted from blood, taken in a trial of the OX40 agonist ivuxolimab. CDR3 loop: CSARPQSGYTF. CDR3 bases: TGCAGTGCGCGCCCTCAGTCCGGCTACACCTTC.